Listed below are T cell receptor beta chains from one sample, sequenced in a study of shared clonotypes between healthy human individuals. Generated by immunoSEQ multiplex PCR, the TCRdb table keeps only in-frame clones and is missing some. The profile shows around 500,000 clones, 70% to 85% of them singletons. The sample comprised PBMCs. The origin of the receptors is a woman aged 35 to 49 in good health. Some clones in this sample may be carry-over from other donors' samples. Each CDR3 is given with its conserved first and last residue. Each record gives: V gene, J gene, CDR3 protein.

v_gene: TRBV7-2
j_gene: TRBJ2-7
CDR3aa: CASSLRLSVSYEQYF

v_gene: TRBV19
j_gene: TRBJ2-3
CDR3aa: CASRTSDTDTQYF

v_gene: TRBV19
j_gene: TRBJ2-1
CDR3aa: CASRTGVAGGRSSYNEQFF

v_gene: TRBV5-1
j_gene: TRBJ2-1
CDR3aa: CASSFGGSLYNEQFF

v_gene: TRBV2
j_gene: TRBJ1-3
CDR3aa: CASSSDSSGNTIYF

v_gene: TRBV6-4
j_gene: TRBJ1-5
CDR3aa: CASSAGTSGQPQHF

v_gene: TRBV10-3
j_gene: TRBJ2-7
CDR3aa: CAISALGGQGYEQYF

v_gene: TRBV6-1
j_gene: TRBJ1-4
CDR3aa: CASSVRSLGEKLFF

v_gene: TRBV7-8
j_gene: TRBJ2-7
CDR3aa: CASSLVRTGNYEQYF

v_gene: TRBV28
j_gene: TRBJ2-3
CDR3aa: CASSLRQGPPPTDTQYF

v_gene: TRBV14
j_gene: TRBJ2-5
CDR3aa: CASSQGSLGRTQYF

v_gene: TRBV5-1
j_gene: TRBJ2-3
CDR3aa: CASSLGASGTASTDTQYF

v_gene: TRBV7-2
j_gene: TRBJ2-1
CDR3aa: CASSLVGGGSGEQFF

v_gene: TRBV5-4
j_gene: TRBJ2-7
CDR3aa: CASSQDEGQGVDEQYF

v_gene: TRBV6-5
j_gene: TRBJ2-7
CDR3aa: CASSYNREYEQYF

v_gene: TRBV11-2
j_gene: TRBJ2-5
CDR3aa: CASSLDLQTSGLETQYF

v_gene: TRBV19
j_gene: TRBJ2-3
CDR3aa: CASSTPTRTGTQYF

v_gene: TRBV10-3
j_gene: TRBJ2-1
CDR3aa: CAISEGTGAYNEQFF

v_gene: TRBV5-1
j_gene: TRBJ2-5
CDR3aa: CASSPGAGREETQYF

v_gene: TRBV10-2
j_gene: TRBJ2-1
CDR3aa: CASSESWADYNEQFF

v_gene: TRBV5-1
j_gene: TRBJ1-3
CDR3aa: CASSLAQQGFSNTIYF

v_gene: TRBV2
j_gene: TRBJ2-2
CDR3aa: CASQLGTGVTGELFF

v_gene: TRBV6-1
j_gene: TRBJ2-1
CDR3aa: CASSEIASGTYNEQFF

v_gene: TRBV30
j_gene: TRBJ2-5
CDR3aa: CAWSRGQGWETQYF

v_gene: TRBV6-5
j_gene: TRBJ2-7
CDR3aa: CAISSPYGQGYYEQYF

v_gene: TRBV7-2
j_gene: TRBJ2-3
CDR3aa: CASSLLAVQYF

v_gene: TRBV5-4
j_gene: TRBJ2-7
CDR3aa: CASSLAGTGSHEQYF

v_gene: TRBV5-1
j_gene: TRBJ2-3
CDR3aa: CASSLTSGKADTQYF

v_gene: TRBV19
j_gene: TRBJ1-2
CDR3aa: CASSTQGGTYGYTF

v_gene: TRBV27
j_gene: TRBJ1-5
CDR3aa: CASSLAPFGNQPQHF

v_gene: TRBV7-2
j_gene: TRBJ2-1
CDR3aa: CASSLGGLNNEQFF

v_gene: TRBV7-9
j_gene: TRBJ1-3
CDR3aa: CASHPSSGNTIYF

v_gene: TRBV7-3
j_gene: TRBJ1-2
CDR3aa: CASSLGGVGANYGYTF

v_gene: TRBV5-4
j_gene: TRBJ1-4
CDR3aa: CASRPGTGEKLFF

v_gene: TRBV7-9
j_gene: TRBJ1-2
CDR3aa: CASSLDGRGYTF

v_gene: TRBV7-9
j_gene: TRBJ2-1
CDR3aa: CASSPPQRAYNEQFF

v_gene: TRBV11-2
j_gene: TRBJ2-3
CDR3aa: CASSPSRGSSTDTQYF

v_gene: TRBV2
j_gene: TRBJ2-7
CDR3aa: CASSKEGTGGYEQYF

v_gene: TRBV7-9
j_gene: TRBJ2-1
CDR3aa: CASSPGQGLQFF

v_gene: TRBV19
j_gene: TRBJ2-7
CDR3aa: CASSSYPGTPDEQYF

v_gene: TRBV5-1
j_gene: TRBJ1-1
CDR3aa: CASSLSDGGTEAFF

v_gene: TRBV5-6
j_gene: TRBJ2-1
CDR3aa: CASSFTIDEQFF

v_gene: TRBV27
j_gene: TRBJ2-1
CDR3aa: CASSLDVAWDEQFF

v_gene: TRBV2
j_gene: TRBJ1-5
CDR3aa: CASKGQGNQPQHF

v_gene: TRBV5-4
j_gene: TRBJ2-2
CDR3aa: CASSSGQNRAGELFF

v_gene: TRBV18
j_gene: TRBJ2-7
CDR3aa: CASSPSGPQTSEQYF

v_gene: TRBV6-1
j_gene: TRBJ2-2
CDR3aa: CASSTGTGNTGELFF

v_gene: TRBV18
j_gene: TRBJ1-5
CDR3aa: CASSPGEYRSQHF

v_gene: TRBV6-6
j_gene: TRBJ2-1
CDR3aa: CASSARAQSGEQFF